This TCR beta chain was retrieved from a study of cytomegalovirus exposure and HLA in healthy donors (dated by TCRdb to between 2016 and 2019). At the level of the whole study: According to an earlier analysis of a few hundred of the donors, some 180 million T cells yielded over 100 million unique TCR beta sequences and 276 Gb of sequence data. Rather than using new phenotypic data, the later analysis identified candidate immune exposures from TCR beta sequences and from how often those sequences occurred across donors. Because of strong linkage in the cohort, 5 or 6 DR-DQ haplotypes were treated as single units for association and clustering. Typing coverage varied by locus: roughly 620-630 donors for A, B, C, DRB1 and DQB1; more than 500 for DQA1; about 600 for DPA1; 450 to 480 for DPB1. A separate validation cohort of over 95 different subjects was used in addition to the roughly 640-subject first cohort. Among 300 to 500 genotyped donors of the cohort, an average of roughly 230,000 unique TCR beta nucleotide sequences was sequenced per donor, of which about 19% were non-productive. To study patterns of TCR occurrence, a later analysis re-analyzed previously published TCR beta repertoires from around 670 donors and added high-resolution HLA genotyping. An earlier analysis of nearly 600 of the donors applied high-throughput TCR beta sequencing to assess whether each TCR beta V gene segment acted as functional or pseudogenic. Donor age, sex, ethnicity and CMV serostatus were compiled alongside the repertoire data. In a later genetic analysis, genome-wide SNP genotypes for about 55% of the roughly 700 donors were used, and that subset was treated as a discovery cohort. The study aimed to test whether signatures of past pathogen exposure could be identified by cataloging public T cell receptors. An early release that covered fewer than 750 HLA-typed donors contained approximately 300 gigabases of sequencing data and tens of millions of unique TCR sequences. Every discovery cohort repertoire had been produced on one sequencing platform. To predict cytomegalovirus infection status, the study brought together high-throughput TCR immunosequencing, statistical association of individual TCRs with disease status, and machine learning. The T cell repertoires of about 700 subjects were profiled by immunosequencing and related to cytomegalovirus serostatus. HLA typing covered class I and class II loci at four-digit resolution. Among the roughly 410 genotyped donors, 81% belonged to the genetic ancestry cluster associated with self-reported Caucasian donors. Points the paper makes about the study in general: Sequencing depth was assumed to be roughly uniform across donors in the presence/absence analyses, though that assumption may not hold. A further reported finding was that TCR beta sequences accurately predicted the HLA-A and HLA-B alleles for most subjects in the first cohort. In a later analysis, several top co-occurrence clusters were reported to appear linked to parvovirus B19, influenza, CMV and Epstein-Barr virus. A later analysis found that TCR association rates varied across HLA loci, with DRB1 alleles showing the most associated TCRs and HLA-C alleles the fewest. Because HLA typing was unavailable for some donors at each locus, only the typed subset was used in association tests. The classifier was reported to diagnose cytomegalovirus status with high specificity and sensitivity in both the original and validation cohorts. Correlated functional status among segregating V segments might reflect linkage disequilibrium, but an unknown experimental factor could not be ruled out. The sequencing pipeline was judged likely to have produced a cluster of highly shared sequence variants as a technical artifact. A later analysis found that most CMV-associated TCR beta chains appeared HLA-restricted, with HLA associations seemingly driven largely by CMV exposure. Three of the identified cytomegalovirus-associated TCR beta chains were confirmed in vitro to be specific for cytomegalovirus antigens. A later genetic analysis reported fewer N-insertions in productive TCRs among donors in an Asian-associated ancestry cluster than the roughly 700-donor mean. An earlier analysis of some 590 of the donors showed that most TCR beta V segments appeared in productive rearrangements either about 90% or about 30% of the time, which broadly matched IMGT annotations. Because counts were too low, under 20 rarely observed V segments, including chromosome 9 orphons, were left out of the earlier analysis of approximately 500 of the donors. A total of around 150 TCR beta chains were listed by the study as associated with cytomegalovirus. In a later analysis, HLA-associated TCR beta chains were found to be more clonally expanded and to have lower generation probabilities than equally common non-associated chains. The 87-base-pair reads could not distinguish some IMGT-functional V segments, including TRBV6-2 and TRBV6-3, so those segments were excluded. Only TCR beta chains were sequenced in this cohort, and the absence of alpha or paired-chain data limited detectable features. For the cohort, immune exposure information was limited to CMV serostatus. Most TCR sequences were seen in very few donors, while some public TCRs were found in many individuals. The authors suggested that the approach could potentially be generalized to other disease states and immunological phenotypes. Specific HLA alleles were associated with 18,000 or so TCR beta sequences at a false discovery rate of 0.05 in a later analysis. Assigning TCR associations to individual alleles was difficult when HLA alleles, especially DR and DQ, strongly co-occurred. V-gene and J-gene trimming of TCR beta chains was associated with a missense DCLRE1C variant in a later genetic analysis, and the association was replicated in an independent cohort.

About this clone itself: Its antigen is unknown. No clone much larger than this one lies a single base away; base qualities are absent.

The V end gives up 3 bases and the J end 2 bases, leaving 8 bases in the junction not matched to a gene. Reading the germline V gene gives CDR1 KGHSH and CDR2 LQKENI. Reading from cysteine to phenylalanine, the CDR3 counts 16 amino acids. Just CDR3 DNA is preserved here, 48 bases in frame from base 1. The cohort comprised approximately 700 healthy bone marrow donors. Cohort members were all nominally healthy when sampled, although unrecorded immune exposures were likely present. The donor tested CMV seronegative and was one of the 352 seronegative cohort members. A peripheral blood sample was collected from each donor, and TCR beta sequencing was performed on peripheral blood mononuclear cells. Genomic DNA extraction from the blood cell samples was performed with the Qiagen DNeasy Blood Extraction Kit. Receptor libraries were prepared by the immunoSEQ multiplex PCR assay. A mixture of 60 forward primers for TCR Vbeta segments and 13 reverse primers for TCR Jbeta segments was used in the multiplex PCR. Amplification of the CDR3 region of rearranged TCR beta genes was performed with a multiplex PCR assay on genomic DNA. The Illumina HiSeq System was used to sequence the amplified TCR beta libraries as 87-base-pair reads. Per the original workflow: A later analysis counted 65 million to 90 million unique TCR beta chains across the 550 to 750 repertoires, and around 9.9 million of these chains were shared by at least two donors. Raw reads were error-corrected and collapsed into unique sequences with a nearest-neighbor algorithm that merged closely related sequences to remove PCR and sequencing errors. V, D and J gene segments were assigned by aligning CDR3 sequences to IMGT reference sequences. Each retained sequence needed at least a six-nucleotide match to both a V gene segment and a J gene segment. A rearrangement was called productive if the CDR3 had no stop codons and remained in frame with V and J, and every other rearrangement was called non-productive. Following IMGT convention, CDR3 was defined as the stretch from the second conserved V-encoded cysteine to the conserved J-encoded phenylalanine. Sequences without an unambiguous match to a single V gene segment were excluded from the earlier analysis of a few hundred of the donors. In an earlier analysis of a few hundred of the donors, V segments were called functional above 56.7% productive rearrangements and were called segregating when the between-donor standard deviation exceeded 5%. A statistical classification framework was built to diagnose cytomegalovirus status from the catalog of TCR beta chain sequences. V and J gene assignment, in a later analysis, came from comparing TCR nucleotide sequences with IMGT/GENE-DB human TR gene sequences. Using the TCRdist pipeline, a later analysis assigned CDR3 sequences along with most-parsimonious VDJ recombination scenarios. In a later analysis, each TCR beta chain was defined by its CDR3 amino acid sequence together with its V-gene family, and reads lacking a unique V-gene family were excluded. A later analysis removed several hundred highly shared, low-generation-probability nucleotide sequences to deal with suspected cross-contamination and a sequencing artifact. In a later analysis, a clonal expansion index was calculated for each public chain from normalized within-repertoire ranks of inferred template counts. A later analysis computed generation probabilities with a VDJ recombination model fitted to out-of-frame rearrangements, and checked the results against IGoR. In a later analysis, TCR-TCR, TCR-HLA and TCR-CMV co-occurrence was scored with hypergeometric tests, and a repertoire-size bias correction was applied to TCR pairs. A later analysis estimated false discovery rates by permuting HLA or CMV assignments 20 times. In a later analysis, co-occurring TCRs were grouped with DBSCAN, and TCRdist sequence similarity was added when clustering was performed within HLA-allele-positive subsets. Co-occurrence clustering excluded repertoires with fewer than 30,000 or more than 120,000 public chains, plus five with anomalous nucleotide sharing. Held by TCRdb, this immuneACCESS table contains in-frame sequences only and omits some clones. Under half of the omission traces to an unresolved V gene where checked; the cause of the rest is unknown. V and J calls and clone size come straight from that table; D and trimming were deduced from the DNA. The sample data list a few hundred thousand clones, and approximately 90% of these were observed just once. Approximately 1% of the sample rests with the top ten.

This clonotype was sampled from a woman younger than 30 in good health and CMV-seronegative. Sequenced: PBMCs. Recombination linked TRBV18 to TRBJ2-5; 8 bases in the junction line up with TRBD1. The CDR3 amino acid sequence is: CASSPQLDRGQETQYF. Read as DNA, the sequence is TGTGCCAGCTCACCCCAGCTTGACAGGGGACAAGAGACCCAGTACTTC.